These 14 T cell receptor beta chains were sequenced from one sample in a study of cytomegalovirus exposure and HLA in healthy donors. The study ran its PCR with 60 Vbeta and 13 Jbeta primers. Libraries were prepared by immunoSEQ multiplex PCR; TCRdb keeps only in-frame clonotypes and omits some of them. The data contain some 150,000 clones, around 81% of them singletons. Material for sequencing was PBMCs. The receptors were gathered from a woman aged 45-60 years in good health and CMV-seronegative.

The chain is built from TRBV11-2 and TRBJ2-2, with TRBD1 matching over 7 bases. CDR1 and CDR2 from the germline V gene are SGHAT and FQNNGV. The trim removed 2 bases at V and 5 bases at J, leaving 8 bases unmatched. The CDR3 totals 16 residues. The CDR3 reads CASSLHGQAGTGELFF. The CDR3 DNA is TGTGCCAGCAGCTTACACGGACAGGCAGGGACCGGGGAGCTGTTTTTT.

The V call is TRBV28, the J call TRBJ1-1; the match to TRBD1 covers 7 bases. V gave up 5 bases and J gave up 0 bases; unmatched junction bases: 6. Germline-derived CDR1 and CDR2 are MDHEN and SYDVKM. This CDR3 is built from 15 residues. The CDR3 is CASSPETGMNTEAFF. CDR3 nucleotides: TGTGCCAGCAGTCCTGAGACAGGGATGAACACTGAAGCTTTCTTT.

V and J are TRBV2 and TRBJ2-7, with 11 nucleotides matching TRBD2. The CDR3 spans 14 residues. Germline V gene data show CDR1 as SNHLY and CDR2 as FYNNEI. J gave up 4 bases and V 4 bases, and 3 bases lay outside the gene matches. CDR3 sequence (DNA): TGTGCCAGCAGTGTGGGACTAGCGGTTTACGAGCAGTACTTC. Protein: CASSVGLAVYEQYF.

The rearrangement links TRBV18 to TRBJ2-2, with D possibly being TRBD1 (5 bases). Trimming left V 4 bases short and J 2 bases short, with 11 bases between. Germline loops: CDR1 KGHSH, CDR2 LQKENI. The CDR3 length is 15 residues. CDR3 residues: CASSLQGGNTGELFF. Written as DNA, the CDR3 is TGTGCCAGCTCACTGCAGGGCGGAAACACCGGGGAGCTGTTTTTT.

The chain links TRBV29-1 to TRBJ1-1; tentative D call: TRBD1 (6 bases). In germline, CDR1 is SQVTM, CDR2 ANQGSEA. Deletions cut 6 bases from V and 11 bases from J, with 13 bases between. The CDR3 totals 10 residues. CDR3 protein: CSVLQGRAFF. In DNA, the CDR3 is TGCAGCGTCCTACAGGGCCGGGCTTTCTTT.

The CDR3 spells CASSAATQGKNTEAFF. CDR3 DNA: TGTGCCAGCAGCGCCGCAACACAGGGAAAGAACACTGAAGCTTTCTTT. The chain has TRBV5-4 and TRBJ1-1; a possible D gene is TRBD1 (6 bases). Deletions cut 4 bases from V and 1 base from J, with 17 bases between. CDR1 SGHNT and CDR2 YYREEE come from the germline V gene (reference sequence). The CDR3 is 16 amino acids.

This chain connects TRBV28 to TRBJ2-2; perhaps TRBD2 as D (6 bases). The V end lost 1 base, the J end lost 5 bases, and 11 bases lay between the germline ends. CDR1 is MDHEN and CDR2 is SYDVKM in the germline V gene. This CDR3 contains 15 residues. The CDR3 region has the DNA TGTGCCAGCAGTTTATTAGCCGGGACTACCGGGGAGCTGTTTTTT. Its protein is CASSLLAGTTGELFF.

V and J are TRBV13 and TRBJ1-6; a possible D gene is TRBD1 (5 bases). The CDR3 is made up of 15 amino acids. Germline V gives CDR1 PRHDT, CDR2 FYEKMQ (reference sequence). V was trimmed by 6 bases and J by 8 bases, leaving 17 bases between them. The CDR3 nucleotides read TGTGCCAGCAGGCGCACTATCCCAGGGCATTCACCCCTCCACTTT. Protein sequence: CASRRTIPGHSPLHF.

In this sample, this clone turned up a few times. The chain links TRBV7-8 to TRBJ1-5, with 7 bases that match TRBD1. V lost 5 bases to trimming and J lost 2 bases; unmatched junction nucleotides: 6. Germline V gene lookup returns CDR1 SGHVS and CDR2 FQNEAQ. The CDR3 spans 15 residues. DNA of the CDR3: TGTGCCAGCAGCGTAGGGGGCCTGGGCAATCAGCCCCAGCATTTT. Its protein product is CASSVGGLGNQPQHF.

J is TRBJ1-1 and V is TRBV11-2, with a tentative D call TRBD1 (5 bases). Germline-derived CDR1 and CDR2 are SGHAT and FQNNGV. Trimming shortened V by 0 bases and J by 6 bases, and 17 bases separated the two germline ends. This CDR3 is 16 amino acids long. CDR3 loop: CASSLDRASGVAEAFF. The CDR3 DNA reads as TGTGCCAGCAGCTTAGATCGGGCTTCGGGGGTGGCTGAAGCTTTCTTT.

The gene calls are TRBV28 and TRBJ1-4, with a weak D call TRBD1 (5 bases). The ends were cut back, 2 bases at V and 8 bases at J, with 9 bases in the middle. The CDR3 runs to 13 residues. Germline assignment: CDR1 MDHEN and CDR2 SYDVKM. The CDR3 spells CASSLIAGEKLFF. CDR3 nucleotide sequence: TGTGCCAGCAGTTTAATTGCAGGGGAAAAACTGTTTTTT.

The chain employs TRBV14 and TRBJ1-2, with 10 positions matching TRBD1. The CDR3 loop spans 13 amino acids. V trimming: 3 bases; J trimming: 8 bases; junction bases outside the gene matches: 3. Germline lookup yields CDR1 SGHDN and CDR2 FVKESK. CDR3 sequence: CASSQTGGWGYTF. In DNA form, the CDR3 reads TGTGCCAGCAGCCAGACAGGGGGCTGGGGCTACACCTTC.

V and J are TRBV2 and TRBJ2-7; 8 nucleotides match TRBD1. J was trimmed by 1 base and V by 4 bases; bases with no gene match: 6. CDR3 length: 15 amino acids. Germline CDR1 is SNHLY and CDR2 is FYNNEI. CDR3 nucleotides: TGTGCCAGCAGTGTTTGGACAGGGTGGTCCTACGAGCAGTACTTC. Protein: CASSVWTGWSYEQYF.

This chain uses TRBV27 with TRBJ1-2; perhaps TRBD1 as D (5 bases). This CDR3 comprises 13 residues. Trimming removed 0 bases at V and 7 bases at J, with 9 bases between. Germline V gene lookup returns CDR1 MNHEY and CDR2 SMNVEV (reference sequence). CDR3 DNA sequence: TGTGCCAGCAGTTTATCGGAAGGGGCTGGCTACACCTTC. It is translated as CASSLSEGAGYTF.